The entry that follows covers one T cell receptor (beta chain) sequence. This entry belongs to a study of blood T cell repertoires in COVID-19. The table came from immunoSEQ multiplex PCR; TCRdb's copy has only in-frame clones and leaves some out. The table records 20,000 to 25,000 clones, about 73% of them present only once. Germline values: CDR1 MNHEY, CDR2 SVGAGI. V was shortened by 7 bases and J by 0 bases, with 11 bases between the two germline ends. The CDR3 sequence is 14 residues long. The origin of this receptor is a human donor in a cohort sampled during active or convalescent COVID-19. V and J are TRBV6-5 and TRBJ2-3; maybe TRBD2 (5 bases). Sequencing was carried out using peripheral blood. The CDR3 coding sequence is TGTGCCAGCAAGACTACCCTGAGCACAGATACGCAGTATTTT. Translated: CASKTTLSTDTQYF.